Each of the 9 T cell receptor beta chains below was sequenced from the same sample in a study of identical twins. From the 5' RACE reads, TCRdb called clonotypes with MiXCR, one entry per CDR3 protein. The sample consists of roughly 720,000 distinct CDR3 sequences, roughly 18% of them appearing once. In addition, the sample was reused for a study of T cells expressing NK-cell markers.

The sample consisted of PBMCs. These receptors were collected from a woman aged 18-29 years in good health.

This chain uses TRBV2 with TRBJ2-7, with TRBD1 matching over 9 bases. The V gene end was trimmed by 6 bases and the J gene end by 2 bases; junction bases not matched to a gene: 8. The CDR3 spans 15 residues. The germline V gene encodes CDR1 SNHLY and CDR2 FYNNEI. Written as DNA, the CDR3 is TGTGCCAGCAGCTGGGACAGGGAATCGACCTACGAGCAGTACTTC. Its protein product is CASSWDRESTYEQYF.

The chain couples TRBV10-3 to TRBJ2-7; TRBD2 agrees at 11 bases. V dropped 3 bases and J dropped 6; count of bases not matched to a gene: 13. Per germline, CDR1 ENHRY and CDR2 SYGVKD. The CDR3 has 17 amino acids. CDR3 loop: CAISDSSLAGVVSEQYF. The CDR3 nucleotides are TGTGCCATCAGTGATAGTTCACTAGCGGGGGTGGTCTCCGAGCAGTACTTC.

This clonotype has at least ten counts. This rearrangement joins TRBV6-4 to TRBJ2-7, with 8 positions matching TRBD1. The CDR3 is 14 residues long. The germline V gene has CDR1 MRHNA and CDR2 SNTAGT. V shed 0 bases and J 6 bases; nucleotides not matched to a gene: 4. This CDR3 reads CASSDSVTGGEQYF. The CDR3 DNA reads TGTGCCAGCAGTGACTCGGTTACAGGGGGCGAGCAGTACTTC.

This chain joins TRBV2 and TRBJ1-2; a weak D match, TRBD1 (6 bases). V shed 8 bases and J shed 3 bases, with 19 bases lying between them. Germline assignment: CDR1 SNHLY and CDR2 FYNNEI. This CDR3 has 15 amino acids. The CDR3 spells CASEGGGLSDYGYTF. The CDR3 DNA reads as TGTGCCAGCGAGGGAGGGGGGCTATCCGACTATGGCTACACCTTC.

This clonotype was seen repeatedly, ten times or more. V usage is TRBV12-3 or TRBV12-4 and J usage is TRBJ2-1, with 9 bases that match TRBD2. This CDR3 is 16 amino acids long. Losses at the gene ends were 3 bases for V and 3 bases for J; bases not matched to a gene: 6. In nucleotides, the CDR3 is TGTGCCAGCAGTTTCTCTAGCGGGGTTCTCTACAATGAGCAGTTCTTC. As protein: CASSFSSGVLYNEQFF.

V is TRBV5-6 and J is TRBJ2-1, with D possibly TRBD1 on 6 matching bases. CDR1 is SGHDT and CDR2 is YYEEEE in the germline V gene. Trimming removed 2 bases from V and 6 bases from J, with 12 bases in between. The CDR3 runs to 14 residues. CDR3 amino acids: CASSFRAGANEQFF. The CDR3 DNA reads as TGTGCCAGCAGCTTTCGGGCAGGGGCCAATGAGCAGTTCTTC. Full variable domain (remainder filled in from reference TRBV5-6 and TRBJ2-1): DAGVTQSPTHLIKTRGQQVTLRCSPKSGHDTVSWYQQALGQGPQFIFQYYEEEERQRGNFPDRFSGHQFPNYSSELNVNALLLGDSALYLCASSFRAGANEQFFGPGTRLTVL.

This clonotype was detected only a few times. The CDR3: CASSILAGGTDTQYF. CDR3 sequence (DNA): TGTGCCAGCAGTATACTAGCGGGAGGCACAGATACGCAGTATTTT. The rearrangement uses TRBV12-3 or TRBV12-4 and TRBJ2-3; 11 positions agree with TRBD2. The CDR3 spans 15 residues. After removal of 5 bases from V and 1 base from J, the junction contained 2 bases not matched to a gene.

This clonotype was picked up a small number of times. The chain employs TRBV6-1 and TRBJ1-4; the match to TRBD1 covers 8 bases. The CDR3 runs 14 residues. Germline CDR1 reads MNHNS; CDR2 reads SASEGT. Trimming took 5 bases from V and 6 from J; bases not matched to a gene: 5. This CDR3 is CASSKGQGYEKLFF. DNA for the CDR3: TGTGCCAGCAGTAAAGGACAGGGTTATGAAAAACTGTTTTTT.

This clonotype came up a few times. V is TRBV6-5 and J is TRBJ2-3, with 11 bases identical to TRBD2. CDR1 and CDR2 (germline): MNHEY, SVGAGI. V was clipped by 2 bases and J by 1 base; unmatched bases: 5. The CDR3 is 17 amino acids. CDR3 in amino acids: CASSYPSGGRGTDTQYF. For the CDR3, the DNA is TGTGCCAGCAGTTACCCTAGCGGGGGGCGTGGCACAGATACGCAGTATTTT.